The rows below give T cell receptor beta chains drawn from one sample of a study of vaccination and CD4 T cells after COVID-19. These receptors are not linked to any known antigen. TCRdb analysed the PCR reads with MiXCR anew, one entry per CDR3 protein. The repertoire includes more than 8,000 distinct CDR3 sequences, 40% to 65% of them detected once, and under 40% sits in the top ten. The sequenced sample was CD4+ T cells from blood, cultured in vitro. These receptors were taken from a human donor who had recovered from COVID-19. Each CDR3 is given with its conserved first and last residue. A D gene is named only where the DNA matches it firmly. The size entry is marked missing in some rows and otherwise reads once, few, many or a size class.

d_call clone_size j_call v_call cdr3_nt cdr3_aa
. . TRBJ2-1 TRBV9 TGTGCCAGCAGCGTACAGGGCTACAATGAGCAGTTCTTC CASSVQGYNEQFF
. . TRBJ1-2 TRBV7-8 TGTGCCAGCAGCTCAACATACTATGGCTACACCTTC CASSSTYYGYTF
TRBD2 . TRBJ2-1 TRBV7-3 TGTGCCAGCAGCCAGGAAGCGGGAGCTGGGCAGTTCTTC CASSQEAGAGQFF
. . TRBJ2-4 TRBV27 TGTGCCAGCAGTATCGGGTTAGCCAAAAACACTCAGTACTTC CASSIGLAKNTQYF
TRBD2 few TRBJ2-7 TRBV18 TGTGCCAGCTCACCGACTAGCCCTCTCGAGCAGTACTTC CASSPTSPLEQYF
TRBD2 few TRBJ2-3 TRBV6-1 TGTGCCAGCAGGCCTACAGCGGGAGTTGAGACAGATACGCAGTATTTT CASRPTAGVETDTQYF
. . TRBJ1-6 TRBV27 TGTGCCAGCAGTCCAAATTCACCCCTCCACTTT CASSPNSPLHF
TRBD1 . TRBJ2-7 TRBV6-5 TGTGCCAGCAGTTACGACGACAGGGTCATTCGCTACGAGCAGTACTTC CASSYDDRVIRYEQYF
. . TRBJ2-3 TRBV20-1 TGCAGTGCCGCCGTGGGGGGGCACACAGATACGCAGTATTTT CSAAVGGHTDTQYF
TRBD1 few TRBJ1-5 TRBV6-5 TGTGCCAGCAGTTGGCAGGGGGCCGGGGGCAATCAGCCCCAGCATTTT CASSWQGAGGNQPQHF
. . TRBJ1-5 TRBV7-8 TGTGCCAGCAGCTCGACTGGGACTCAGCCCCAGCATTTT CASSSTGTQPQHF
. . TRBJ2-1 TRBV6-1 TGTGCCAGCAGGCACTCCAGCGGGTCGGCTTCCTACAATGAGCAGTTCTTC CASRHSSGSASYNEQFF
. few TRBJ2-3 TRBV20-1 TGCAGTGCTAGAGATGGAGGGGGGACCTCAGATACGCAGTATTTT CSARDGGGTSDTQYF
. . TRBJ1-2 TRBV5-6 TGTGCCAGCAGCTCAAAGCCGGGACAAGTAATAGGCTACACCTTC CASSSKPGQVIGYTF
TRBD1 . TRBJ1-1 TRBV7-2 TGTGCCAGCAGCTGGAGGGGGCCCACTGAAGCTTTCTTT CASSWRGPTEAFF
. . TRBJ1-1 TRBV24-1 TGTGCCACCAGTGGAAACACTGAAGCTTTCTTT CATSGNTEAFF
. . TRBJ1-5 TRBV19 TGTGCCAGTAGTAGGGAGACGGCGGTAAATAGCAATCAGCCCCAGCATTTT CASSRETAVNSNQPQHF
TRBD2 . TRBJ2-7 TRBV7-2 TGTGCCAGCAGCTTAGGTCCCGGGACTAGCGGGAGAAAGCAGTACTTC CASSLGPGTSGRKQYF
TRBD1 . TRBJ2-7 TRBV2 TGTGCCAGTATCCAAGACAGGGGGGACGAGCAGTACTTC CASIQDRGDEQYF
TRBD1 once TRBJ1-2 TRBV6-1 TGTGCCAGCAGTGGGCGACAGGGGGCGCGGTATGGCTACACCTTC CASSGRQGARYGYTF
. few TRBJ1-2 TRBV20-1 TGCAGTGCTAGAGACCCGCGGACGGGCCCCCATGGCTACACCTTC CSARDPRTGPHGYTF
. few TRBJ2-2 TRBV27 TGTGCCAGCAGTTTAAAAGCGGCGAACACCGGGGAGCTGTTTTTT CASSLKAANTGELFF
TRBD2 . TRBJ2-1 TRBV27 TGTGCCAGCAGGAAAAGCGGGGGACTGTTCTTC CASRKSGGLFF
. . TRBJ1-5 TRBV2 TGTGCCAGCAGTAATTGGGCAAATCAGCCCCAGCATTTT CASSNWANQPQHF
TRBD1 . TRBJ2-3 TRBV10-3 TGTGCCATCAGTGAGACTCCTTCAGGGGGCAGGACAGATACGCAGTATTTT CAISETPSGGRTDTQYF
. . TRBJ2-7 TRBV19 TGTGCCAGTAGTATATCTCCGCCAGGGTCCTACGAGCAGTACTTC CASSISPPGSYEQYF
TRBD2 . TRBJ2-1 TRBV20-1 TGCAGTGCAACCGGGACTAGTGGGTTCTATGAGCAGTTCTTC CSATGTSGFYEQFF
TRBD1 . TRBJ2-7 TRBV12-3/TRBV12-4 TGTGCCAGCAGTTTGACTCTCCTGACAGGGCCTACCTACGAGCAGTACTTC CASSLTLLTGPTYEQYF
TRBD2 . TRBJ2-3 TRBV20-1 TGCAGTGCTAGAGATCAGCGGGGGGCCTACACAGATACGCAGTATTTT CSARDQRGAYTDTQYF
. . TRBJ1-5 TRBV6-1 TGTGCCAGCAGTGAACAGGCCGACAATCAGCCCCAGCATTTT CASSEQADNQPQHF
. few TRBJ1-1 TRBV6-2/TRBV6-3 TGTGCCAGCAGTTACACCCGGGGATTCGGTGAAGCTTTCTTT CASSYTRGFGEAFF
TRBD2 . TRBJ2-7 TRBV5-1 TGCGCCAGCAGCTTACCCGGACTAGCGGGAGGTTTCCGTTCACCCTACGAGCAGTACTTC CASSLPGLAGGFRSPYEQYF
. . TRBJ2-4 TRBV20-1 TGCAGTGCTCGGCGACATGCCCAGGACATTCAGTACTTC CSARRHAQDIQYF
. . TRBJ1-5 TRBV19 TGTGCCAGTAGTCCCCCATACAATCAGCCCCAGCATTTT CASSPPYNQPQHF
TRBD1 few TRBJ1-4 TRBV27 TGTGCCAGCAGTTTAAAAGCGACAGGGTGGGAAAAACTGTTTTTT CASSLKATGWEKLFF
TRBD1 . TRBJ2-7 TRBV27 TGTGCCAGCAGTGCAGGGGACAGACTATACGAGCAGTACTTC CASSAGDRLYEQYF
TRBD1 . TRBJ2-7 TRBV20-1 TGCAGTGCTACCGGGACAGGTATCTACGAGCAGTACTTC CSATGTGIYEQYF
. . TRBJ2-7 TRBV21-1 TGTGCCAGCAGCAAAGAAGGAGGGGAAAACTATGAGGAGCAGTACTTC CASSKEGGENYEEQYF
. once TRBJ1-5 TRBV19 TGTGCCAGTTCTAACCGGGCCAGATTCTATCAGCCCCAGCATTTT CASSNRARFYQPQHF
. . TRBJ1-1 TRBV2 TGTGCCAGCGTGCGGGGACATAACACTGAAGCTTTCTTT CASVRGHNTEAFF
. . TRBJ2-7 TRBV12-3/TRBV12-4 TGTGCCAGCAGGCGGACCCGAACGGACTACGAGCAGTACTTC CASRRTRTDYEQYF
. . TRBJ1-6 TRBV2 TGTGCCAGCAGTGGCACGACGTCGAGCTATTCACCCCTCCACTTT CASSGTTSSYSPLHF
TRBD1 once TRBJ2-1 TRBV28 TGTGCCAGCAGGCGGGACAGGGAAAACAATGAGCAGTTCTTC CASRRDRENNEQFF
. . TRBJ2-1 TRBV2 TGTGCGGCTGCAGGGTCCCCTAACAATGAGCAGTTCTTC CAAAGSPNNEQFF
. few TRBJ2-1 TRBV11-3 TGTGCCAGCAGCTATCGGGGGAGCTCCTACAATGAGCAGTTCTTC CASSYRGSSYNEQFF
. . TRBJ1-5 TRBV20-1 TGCAGTGCTACGAACACCAACAATCAGCCCCAGCATTTT CSATNTNNQPQHF